This TCR beta chain was sequenced for a study of T cells in Graves' hyperthyroidism and ophthalmopathy. What was amplified from RNA transcripts were TCR beta CDR3 regions. RT-PCR in the first round (using the HTBI primer set) targeted the TCR CDR3. TCRdb recomputed calls from the multiplex PCR reads with MiXCR, one row per CDR3 protein. The data show almost 600,000 distinct CDR3 sequences, 40% to 55% seen once. The germline V gene encodes CDR1 SQVTM and CDR2 ANQGSEA. V was clipped by 0 bases and J by 2 bases, with 7 bases between them. This CDR3 is 13 amino acids long. The J gene is TRBJ2-5, the V gene TRBV29-1, with D hard to call. Sequenced material: peripheral blood or thyroid tissue (not recorded which). This receptor was obtained from a woman between 18 and 30 years old with Graves' hyperthyroidism. The CDR3 DNA reads as TGCAGCGTTGAAGAGGCAGCTCAAGAGACCCAGTACTTC. This translates into CSVEEAAQETQYF.